One and the same sample provided the 32 T cell receptor beta chains below, sequenced in a study of T cells in localized non-small cell lung cancer. TCRdb keeps only in-frame clones here, not all; method: immunoSEQ multiplex PCR. The table shows fewer than 20,000 clones, with about 90% occurring only once. The sequences come from peripheral blood, collected before any cancer treatment. These receptors originate from a woman aged 35 to 70 with stage I lung adenocarcinoma.

This sequence joins TRBV5-8 and TRBJ2-5; D might be TRBD2 (6 bases). The V gene lost 1 base and the J gene lost 5 bases, with 21 bases spanning the gap. Germline V gene lookup returns CDR1 SGHTS and CDR2 YDEGEE. The CDR3 is made up of 17 amino acids. The CDR3 here is CASSLYSGRLGTETQYF. Here the CDR3 DNA reads TGTGCCAGCAGCTTGTATTCAGGTCGGTTAGGGACTGAGACCCAGTACTTC. Using reference TRBV5-8 and TRBJ2-5 for the parts outside the CDR3, the full variable domain is EAGVTQSPTHLIKTRGQQATLRCSPISGHTSVYWYQQALGLGLQFLLWYDEGEERNRGNFPPRFSGRQFPNYSSELNVNALELEDSALYLCASSLYSGRLGTETQYFGPGTRLLVL.

The V and J genes are TRBV5-1 and TRBJ1-1; D possibly corresponds to TRBD1 (5 bases). V lost 3 bases and J 1 base, leaving 19 bases between the germline ends. The germline V gene encodes CDR1 SGHRS and CDR2 YFSETQ. The length of the CDR3 is 17 residues. The CDR3 reads CASSWLLGSGRNTEAFF. The CDR3 DNA reads as TGCGCCAGCAGCTGGCTCCTCGGGTCAGGGAGGAACACTGAAGCTTTCTTT.

The V gene is TRBV5-1, the J gene TRBJ1-1; 12 bases agree with TRBD1. Germline-derived CDR1 and CDR2 are SGHRS and YFSETQ. The CDR3 length is 17 residues. Trimming took 4 bases from V and 2 from J; bases not matched to a gene: 9. As DNA, the CDR3 is TGCGCCAGCAGCCCGGGGACAGGGGGCGCCGGAAACACTGAAGCTTTCTTT. Translated: CASSPGTGGAGNTEAFF.

The table lists this clone with a count of one. The genes are TRBV11-1 and TRBJ2-3, with D perhaps TRBD2 (5 bases). Germline V gene data show CDR1 as SGHAT and CDR2 as FQDESV (reference sequence). Trimming took off 2 bases at V and 3 bases at J, with 15 bases between the two ends. This CDR3 comprises 16 residues. The CDR3 reads CASSLFSGKSTDTQYF. CDR3 nucleotide sequence: TGTGCCAGCAGCTTATTTTCCGGGAAGTCGACAGATACGCAGTATTTT.

The V and J genes are TRBV27 and TRBJ1-5; a possible D gene is TRBD1 (5 bases). Germline CDR1 reads MNHEY; CDR2 reads SMNVEV (reference sequence). The CDR3 has 13 amino acids. Trimming removed 4 bases at V and 8 bases at J, with 12 bases between. The CDR3 here is CASSSRVWEPQHF. The CDR3 DNA reads as TGTGCCAGCAGTTCCAGGGTTTGGGAGCCCCAGCATTTT.

The chain uses TRBV14 and TRBJ1-5, with D perhaps TRBD1 (5 bases). Germline V gene data show CDR1 as SGHDN and CDR2 as FVKESK. This CDR3 is built from 13 residues. V dropped 1 base and J dropped 4 bases, with 5 bases sitting between them. CDR3 protein: CASSQGQNQPQHF. The DNA of the CDR3 is TGTGCCAGCAGCCAAGGACAGAATCAGCCCCAGCATTTT.

CDR3 residues: CASSEGYGYTF. CDR3 nucleotide sequence: TGTGCCAGCAGTGAAGGCTATGGCTACACCTTC. The rearrangement links TRBV2 to TRBJ1-2, with unresolved D. The V gene lost 1 base and the J gene lost 4 bases, with 1 base spanning the gap. This CDR3 contains 11 residues. From germline, CDR1 is SNHLY and CDR2 FYNNEI.

The V and J genes are TRBV7-2 and TRBJ1-2; possible D gene TRBD1, 5 bases. This CDR3 region has 15 residues. Trimming took 1 base from V and 4 from J, leaving 13 bases between them. Looked up from germline, CDR1 is SGHTA and CDR2 is FQGNSA. CDR3 sequence: CASSLERGGSYGYTF. Here the CDR3 DNA reads TGTGCCAGCAGCTTAGAACGGGGGGGGAGCTATGGCTACACCTTC.

This clone was seen only once. The chain employs TRBV18 and TRBJ1-2, with 7 bases that match TRBD1. Germline V gene lookup returns CDR1 KGHSH and CDR2 LQKENI. CDR3 length equals 16 residues. With V trimmed by 0 bases and J by 8 bases, 12 bases remained unmatched. The CDR3 here is CASSPPVEGQKGGYTF. The CDR3 DNA follows: TGTGCCAGCTCACCACCGGTGGAGGGACAGAAGGGGGGCTACACCTTC.

This clone appeared a single time. V is TRBV29-1 and J is TRBJ2-7, with D uncertain. V shed 4 bases and J shed 1 base, with 14 bases lying between them. Germline V gives CDR1 SQVTM, CDR2 ANQGSEA. The CDR3 consists of 14 residues. For the CDR3, the DNA is TGCAGCGTTGCCCCAACTTCGGCGTCCTACGAGCAGTACTTC. It is translated as CSVAPTSASYEQYF.

The V call is TRBV29-1, the J call TRBJ1-5; maybe TRBD1 (6 bases). V gave up 6 bases and J gave up 0 bases, with 9 bases separating them. The germline V gene encodes CDR1 SQVTM and CDR2 ANQGSEA. The CDR3 runs 13 residues. CDR3 residues: CSVSDSSNQPQHF. In DNA form, the CDR3 reads TGCAGCGTCTCGGACAGTAGCAATCAGCCCCAGCATTTT.

Here the CDR3 DNA reads TGTGCCAGCAGTCCCGGGAAGGGGAGGTACAATGAGCAGTTCTTC. It codes for CASSPGKGRYNEQFF. This rearrangement joins TRBV28 to TRBJ2-1, with D possibly matching TRBD2 (6 bases). Germline V CDR1 and CDR2: MDHEN, SYDVKM. Between the trimmed V and J ends, which lost 5 bases and 4 bases, there was a span of 15 bases. This CDR3 spans 15 amino acids.

The V and J genes are TRBV27 and TRBJ2-7; tentatively, D is TRBD1 (6 bases). The CDR3 runs 15 residues. Germline lookup yields CDR1 MNHEY and CDR2 SMNVEV (reference sequence). Trimming removed 5 bases at V and 2 bases at J, with 16 bases between. This CDR3 is CASSVGAGVPYEQYF. The CDR3 bases are TGTGCCAGCAGTGTGGGGGCAGGCGTTCCCTACGAGCAGTACTTC.

This clone was detected once. The J gene is TRBJ1-6, the V gene TRBV7-9; unclear D gene. Germline CDR1 and CDR2: SEHNR and FQNEAQ (reference sequence). Trimming left V 2 bases short and J 15 bases short, with 17 bases between. The CDR3 length is 14 residues. CDR3 sequence: CASSLRGTDLFLHF. The CDR3 bases are TGTGCCAGCAGCTTAAGAGGCACGGACCTATTCCTCCACTTT.

This clone occurred a few times. The V gene is TRBV18, the J gene TRBJ2-1, with 9 nucleotides matching TRBD2. The CDR3 consists of 13 residues. Germline V CDR1 and CDR2: KGHSH, LQKENI. The ends lost 1 base at V and 9 bases at J; junction bases unmatched: 1. The CDR3 spells CASSPQREAEQFF. DNA of the CDR3: TGTGCCAGCTCACCACAGCGGGAGGCTGAGCAGTTCTTC.

This rearrangement joins TRBV30 to TRBJ2-7; D is possibly TRBD2 (6 bases). The V and J ends lost 8 bases and 2 bases respectively, with 13 bases between them. Looked up from germline, CDR1 is GTSNPN and CDR2 is SVGIG (reference sequence). CDR3 length: 12 residues. Written as DNA, the CDR3 is TGTGCCGCCACGGGGGAGCCCTACGAGCAGTACTTC. Its protein product is CAATGEPYEQYF.

This clone was counted once. The chain recombines TRBV6-6 with TRBJ1-2; a possible D gene is TRBD1 (5 bases). The CDR3 runs 14 residues. Germline V lookup: CDR1 MNHNY, CDR2 SVGAGI (reference sequence). V was clipped by 9 bases and J by 5 bases, with 19 bases between them. For the CDR3, the DNA is TGTGCCAGTGCTCGGGACGGTATTAATTATGGCTACACCTTC. Translation: CASARDGINYGYTF.

V usage is TRBV1 and J usage is TRBJ2-7; TRBD2 is taken as the D call from the table, unchecked against the DNA. TRBV1 is reported as a pseudogene. This CDR3 is 16 amino acids long. CDR3 loop: CTSSQGLVAGGHEQYF. DNA of the CDR3: TGCACCAGCAGCCAAGGTTTAGTAGCGGGGGGGCACGAGCAGTACTTC.

The chain employs TRBV6-4 and TRBJ1-2, with 8 bases lining up with TRBD1. There are 15 residues in the CDR3. The V and J ends lost 5 bases and 4 bases, in that order; junction bases with no gene match: 9. From germline, CDR1 is MRHNA and CDR2 SNTAGT. The CDR3 spells CASSFPGTGPYGYTF. Written as DNA, the CDR3 is TGTGCCAGCAGTTTTCCCGGGACAGGTCCCTATGGCTACACCTTC.

In this sample, this clone turned up a few times. This sequence joins TRBV4-2 and TRBJ2-1; TRBD2 matches 8 bases. CDR1 and CDR2 (germline): LGHNA, YNFKEQ. The CDR3 extends over 15 amino acids. V was pared by 0 bases and J by 4 bases, with 2 bases of the junction left unmatched. The CDR3 here is CASSQEGLGYNEQFF. The CDR3 nucleotides are TGTGCCAGCAGCCAAGAGGGACTAGGATACAATGAGCAGTTCTTC.

The chain employs TRBV6-6 and TRBJ2-7, with TRBD1 matching 10 bases. The CDR3 length is 15 residues. CDR1 and CDR2 from the germline V gene are MNHNY and SVGAGI (reference sequence). The trim removed 6 bases at V and 7 bases at J, leaving 12 bases unmatched. The CDR3 spells CASSPAGQGSQEQYF. The CDR3 nucleotides are TGTGCCAGCAGCCCAGCGGGACAGGGGTCTCAAGAGCAGTACTTC.

The rearrangement uses TRBV11-2 and TRBJ2-4; D may be TRBD2 (5 bases). V gave up 5 bases and J gave up 8 bases, with 13 bases separating them. In germline, CDR1 is SGHAT, CDR2 FQNNGV. The CDR3 has 13 residues. CDR3 region: CASSHPGKDIQYF. The CDR3 DNA is TGTGCCAGCAGCCACCCCGGGAAGGACATTCAGTACTTC.

The gene calls are TRBV29-1 and TRBJ1-1; D not certain. V dropped 7 bases and J dropped 3 bases, with 18 bases sitting between them. The CDR3 is made up of 14 amino acids. Germline CDR1 is SQVTM and CDR2 is ANQGSEA. In nucleotides, the CDR3 is TGCAGCGCCACCCCCAGGCACGGCCACACTGAAGCTTTCTTT. It codes for CSATPRHGHTEAFF.

The chain's CDR3 is CASRTQSYGYTF. Here the CDR3 DNA reads TGTGCCAGTAGAACTCAGAGCTATGGCTACACCTTC. This chain connects TRBV19 to TRBJ1-2; D gene uncertain. Looked up from germline, CDR1 is LNHDA and CDR2 is SQIVND (reference sequence). The CDR3 runs to 12 residues. V shed 6 bases and J shed 4 bases, with 9 bases lying between them.

The rearrangement joins TRBV2 to TRBJ1-6; D unclear. Per the germline V gene, CDR1 is SNHLY and CDR2 is FYNNEI. V gave up 5 bases and J gave up 11 bases, with 13 bases separating them. CDR3 length: 13 amino acids. The CDR3 region is CASSSGNSAPLHF. CDR3 nucleotides: TGTGCCAGCAGTTCGGGAAATTCGGCACCCCTCCACTTT. Looking up the rest from reference TRBV2 and TRBJ1-6 gives the full variable domain: EPEVTQTPSHQVTQMGQEVILRCVPISNHLYFYWYRQILGQKVEFLVSFYNNEISEKSEIFDDQFSVERPDGSNFTLKIRSTKLEDSAMYFCASSSGNSAPLHFGNGTRLTVT.

This clone was seen just once. The V and J genes are TRBV6-4 and TRBJ2-1, with TRBD1 identical over 7 bases. After removal of 4 bases from V and 4 bases from J, the junction contained 4 bases not matched to a gene. This CDR3 spans 14 amino acids. Germline values: CDR1 MRHNA, CDR2 SNTAGT. The CDR3 bases are TGTGCCAGCAGTGGGGGACAGACGTACAATGAGCAGTTCTTC. The encoded protein is CASSGGQTYNEQFF.

This sequence joins TRBV11-2 and TRBJ2-1, with a tentative D call TRBD1 (6 bases). V lost 3 bases to trimming and J lost 8 bases, with 20 bases between them. The V gene's germline CDR1 is SGHAT and CDR2 FQNNGV. The CDR3 has 16 amino acids. The CDR3 nucleotides are TGTGCCAGCAGCTTGAGACAGGACCCCAAAGGGGATGAGCAGTTCTTC. Translation gives CASSLRQDPKGDEQFF.

The chain recombines TRBV6-4 with TRBJ2-1, with 8 bases identical to TRBD1. The CDR3 covers 15 residues. Germline CDR1 reads MRHNA; CDR2 reads SNTAGT. With V trimmed by 2 bases and J by 3 bases, 3 bases remained unmatched. The chain's CDR3 is CASSDTGQDYNEQFF. As DNA, the CDR3 is TGTGCCAGCAGTGACACGGGACAGGACTACAATGAGCAGTTCTTC.

This sequence joins TRBV2 and TRBJ1-2; D gene ambiguous. V was cut by 6 bases and J by 6 bases, with 8 bases left in between. CDR3 length: 11 amino acids. Germline V lookup: CDR1 SNHLY, CDR2 FYNNEI. As DNA, the CDR3 is TGTGCCAGCAGGTTGCGAGATGGCTACACCTTC. This gives the protein CASRLRDGYTF.

The chain joins TRBV28 to TRBJ2-1, with 8 bases that match TRBD2. The germline V gene encodes CDR1 MDHEN and CDR2 SYDVKM. CDR3 length: 14 amino acids. Trimming took 7 bases from V and 1 from J; bases not matched to a gene: 3. The CDR3 region has the DNA TGTGCCAGCATCGGGGGGGGATCCTACAATGAGCAGTTCTTC. Translation: CASIGGGSYNEQFF.

CDR3 protein: CATSRGGADTQYF. In DNA, the CDR3 is TGTGCCACCAGCAGAGGGGGGGCAGATACGCAGTATTTT. V gene TRBV15 combines with J gene TRBJ2-3; tentatively, D is TRBD2 (6 bases). There are 13 residues in the CDR3. Trimming shortened V by 1 base and J by 4 bases, and 6 bases separated the two germline ends. Germline V CDR1 and CDR2: LNHNV, YYDKDF (reference sequence).

The chain joins TRBV5-5 to TRBJ2-7; no definite D call. This CDR3 region has 12 residues. Trimming shortened V by 1 base and J by 3 bases, and 5 bases separated the two germline ends. Germline V gives CDR1 SGHKS, CDR2 YYEKEE (reference sequence). The CDR3 sequence: CASSLRGYEQYF. CDR3 DNA sequence: TGTGCCAGCAGCTTGAGAGGCTACGAGCAGTACTTC.